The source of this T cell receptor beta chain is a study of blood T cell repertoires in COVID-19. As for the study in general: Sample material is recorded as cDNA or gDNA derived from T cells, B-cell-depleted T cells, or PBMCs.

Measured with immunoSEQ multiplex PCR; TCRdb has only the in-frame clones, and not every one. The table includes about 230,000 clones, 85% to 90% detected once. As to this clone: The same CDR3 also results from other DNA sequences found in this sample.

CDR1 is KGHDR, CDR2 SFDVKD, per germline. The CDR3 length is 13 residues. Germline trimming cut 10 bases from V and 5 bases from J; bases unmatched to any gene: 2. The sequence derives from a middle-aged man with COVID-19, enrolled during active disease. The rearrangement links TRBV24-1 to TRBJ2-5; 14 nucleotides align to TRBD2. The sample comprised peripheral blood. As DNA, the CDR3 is TGTGCCACGGGACTAGCGGGAGTGGAGACCCAGTACTTC. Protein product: CATGLAGVETQYF.